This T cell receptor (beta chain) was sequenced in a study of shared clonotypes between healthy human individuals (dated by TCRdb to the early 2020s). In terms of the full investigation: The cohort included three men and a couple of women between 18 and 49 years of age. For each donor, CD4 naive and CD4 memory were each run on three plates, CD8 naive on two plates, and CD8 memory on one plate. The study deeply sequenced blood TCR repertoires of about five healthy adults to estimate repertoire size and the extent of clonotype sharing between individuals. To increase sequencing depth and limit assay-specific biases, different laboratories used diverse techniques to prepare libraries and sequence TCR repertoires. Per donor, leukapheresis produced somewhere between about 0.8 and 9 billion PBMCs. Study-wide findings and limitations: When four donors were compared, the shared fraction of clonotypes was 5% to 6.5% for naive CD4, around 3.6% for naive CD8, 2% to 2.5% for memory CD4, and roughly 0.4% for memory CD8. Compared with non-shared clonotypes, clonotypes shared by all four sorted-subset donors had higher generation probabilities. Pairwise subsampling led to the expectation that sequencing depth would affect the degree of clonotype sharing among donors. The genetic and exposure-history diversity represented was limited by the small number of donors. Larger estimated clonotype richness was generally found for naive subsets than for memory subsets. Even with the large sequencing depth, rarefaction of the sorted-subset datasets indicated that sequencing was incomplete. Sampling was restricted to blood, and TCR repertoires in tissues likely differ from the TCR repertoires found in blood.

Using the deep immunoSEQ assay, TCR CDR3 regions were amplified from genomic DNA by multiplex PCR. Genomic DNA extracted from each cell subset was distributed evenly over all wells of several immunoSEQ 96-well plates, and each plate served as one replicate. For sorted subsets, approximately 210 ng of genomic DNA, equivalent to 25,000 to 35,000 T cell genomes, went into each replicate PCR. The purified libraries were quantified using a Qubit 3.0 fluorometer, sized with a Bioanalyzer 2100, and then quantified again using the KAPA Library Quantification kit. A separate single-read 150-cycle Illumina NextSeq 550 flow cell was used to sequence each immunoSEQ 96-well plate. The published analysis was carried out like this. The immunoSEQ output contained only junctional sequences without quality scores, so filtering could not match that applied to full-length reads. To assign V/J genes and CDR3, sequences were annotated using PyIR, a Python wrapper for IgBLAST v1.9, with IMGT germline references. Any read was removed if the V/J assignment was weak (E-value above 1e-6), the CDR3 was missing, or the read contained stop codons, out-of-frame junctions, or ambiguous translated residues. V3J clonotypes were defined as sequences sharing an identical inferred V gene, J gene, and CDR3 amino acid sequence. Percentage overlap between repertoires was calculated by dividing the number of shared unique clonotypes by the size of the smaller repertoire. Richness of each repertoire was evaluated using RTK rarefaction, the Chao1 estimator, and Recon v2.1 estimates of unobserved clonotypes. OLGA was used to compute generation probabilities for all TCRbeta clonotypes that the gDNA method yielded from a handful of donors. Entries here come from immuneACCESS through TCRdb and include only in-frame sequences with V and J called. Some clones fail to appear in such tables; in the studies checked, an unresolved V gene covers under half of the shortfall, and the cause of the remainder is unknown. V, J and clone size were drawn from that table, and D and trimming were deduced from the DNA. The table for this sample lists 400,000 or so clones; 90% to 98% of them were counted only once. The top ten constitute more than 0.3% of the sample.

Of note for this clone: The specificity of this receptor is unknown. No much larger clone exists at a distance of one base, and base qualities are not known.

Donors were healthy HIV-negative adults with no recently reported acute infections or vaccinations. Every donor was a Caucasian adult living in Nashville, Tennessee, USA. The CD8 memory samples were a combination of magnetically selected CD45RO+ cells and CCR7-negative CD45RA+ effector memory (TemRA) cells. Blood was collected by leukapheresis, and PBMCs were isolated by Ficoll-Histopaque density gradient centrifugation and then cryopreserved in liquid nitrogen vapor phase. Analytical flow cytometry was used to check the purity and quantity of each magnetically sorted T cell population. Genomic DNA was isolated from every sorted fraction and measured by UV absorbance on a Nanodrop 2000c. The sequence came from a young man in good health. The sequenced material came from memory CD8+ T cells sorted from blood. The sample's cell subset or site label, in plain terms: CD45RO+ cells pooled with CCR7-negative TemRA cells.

The DNA sequence is given as TGTGCCAGCAGCCAATCAGGGGGAGGTGTGGAGACCCAGTACTTC. Its translation is CASSQSGGGVETQYF. The chain is made from TRBV4-2 and TRBJ2-5, and possibly TRBD1, on 7 matching bases. At the junction V is shortened by 2 bases and J by 5 bases, with 15 bases in between. The CDR3 runs 15 residues from the cysteine to the phenylalanine. Only CDR3 DNA is held: 45 bases, read in frame from base 1. CDR1 and CDR2, looked up from the germline V gene, are LGHNA and YNFKEQ.